This T cell receptor (beta chain) was captured by sequencing in a study of blood T cells in healthy people across ages. This clonotype appeared a few times. Primers used in a second PCR of about 7 to 12 cycles were a sample-barcoded 5' primer and a J-beta primer mix. One entry per CDR3 protein, called by TCRdb with MiXCR from the 5' RACE reads. The top ten clones hold 18% of a sample with just over 1 million distinct CDR3 sequences, more than 40% of them seen once. The germline V gene has CDR1 SGHKS and CDR2 YYEKEE (reference sequence). V was trimmed by 4 bases and J by 8 bases, leaving 9 bases between them. CDR3 length: 12 residues.

This sequence originates from a woman aged 60 to 75 in good health. V is TRBV5-5 and J is TRBJ1-4; D gene unclear. Specimen: blood. CDR3 DNA sequence: TGTGCCAGCAGCATACTCTCGGAAAAACTGTTTTTT. Translation: CASSILSEKLFF.